This record concerns one T cell receptor (beta chain) sequence. This CDR3 is 16 amino acids long. The trim removed 4 bases at V and 2 bases at J, leaving 9 bases unmatched. CDR1 and CDR2 from the germline V gene are SNHLY and FYNNEI. The data originate from a study of technical replicates of blood from a few donors. Clones were sequenced by immunoSEQ multiplex PCR, and TCRdb holds only the in-frame ones, with some missing. The sample contains 55,000 to 75,000 clones, roughly 90% of which appear only once. The chain joins TRBV2 to TRBJ2-7, with TRBD2 identical over 9 bases. This receptor was identified in a human donor in good health. Input material: T cells isolated from PBMCs. CDR3 sequence reads: CASSVPAGGQPYEQYF. The CDR3 DNA sequence: TGTGCCAGCAGTGTACCAGCGGGAGGCCAACCCTACGAGCAGTACTTC.